These 20 T cell receptor beta chains originate from one sample sequenced in a study of identical twins. A single record per CDR3 protein comes from TCRdb applying MiXCR to the 5' RACE reads. The sample has around 550,000 distinct CDR3 sequences, over 12% seen once. This sample also appeared in a second study, on yellow fever vaccine responses in identical twins.

Material for sequencing was CD4+ T cells sorted from blood. These receptors were collected from a woman aged 18-35 years in good health.

V is TRBV11-1 and J is TRBJ2-3, with TRBD2 identical over 13 bases. Losses at the gene ends were 4 bases for V and 4 bases for J; bases not matched to a gene: 11. The CDR3 is 18 amino acids. Germline values: CDR1 SGHAT, CDR2 FQDESV (reference sequence). CDR3 amino acids: CASSWGLAGHTAPDTQYF. The CDR3 nucleotides are TGTGCCAGCAGCTGGGGACTAGCGGGGCATACGGCCCCAGATACGCAGTATTTT.

This clonotype has only a few counts. The chain recombines TRBV15 with TRBJ2-1; 8 nucleotides align to TRBD1. CDR1 LNHNV and CDR2 YYDKDF come from the germline V gene (reference sequence). The CDR3 runs 15 residues. The V gene end was trimmed by 5 bases and the J gene end by 9 bases; junction bases not matched to a gene: 12. The CDR3 reads CATSESQSGGTEQFF. The CDR3 nucleotides are TGTGCCACCAGCGAATCCCAATCAGGGGGCACTGAGCAGTTCTTC.

A few counts support this clonotype. The chain carries TRBV2 and TRBJ1-2; 7 bases line up with TRBD1. This CDR3 region has 13 residues. Germline CDR1 and CDR2: SNHLY and FYNNEI. Unmatched junction bases numbered 9, after V lost 5 bases and J lost 9 bases. CDR3 protein: CASSRDSPMSYTF. For the CDR3, the DNA is TGTGCCAGCAGTAGGGACAGCCCGATGAGCTACACCTTC.

This clonotype was counted a few times. The rearrangement links TRBV18 to TRBJ2-5; D is uncertain. Trimming cost V 2 bases and J 1 base, with 5 bases left between them. This CDR3 comprises 13 residues. In germline, CDR1 is KGHSH, CDR2 LQKENI. The CDR3 nucleotides read TGTGCCAGCTCACCAACCTTCCAAGAGACCCAGTACTTC. It translates to CASSPTFQETQYF.

The chain combines TRBV5-1 with TRBJ2-7; possible D gene TRBD2, 6 bases. CDR1 SGHRS and CDR2 YFSETQ come from the germline V gene. The V and J ends lost 4 bases and 0 bases respectively, with 14 bases between them. The CDR3 is made up of 15 amino acids. CDR3 DNA: TGCGCCAGCAGCCCAGCCCCTAGCGTCTCCTACGAGCAGTACTTC. Its protein is CASSPAPSVSYEQYF.

The chain has TRBV20-1 and TRBJ1-5, with 7 bases identical to TRBD1. Losses at the gene ends were 5 bases for V and 6 bases for J; bases not matched to a gene: 10. CDR3 size: 14 residues. Per germline, CDR1 DFQATT and CDR2 SNEGSKA (reference sequence). The CDR3 sequence is CSAENYRGAQPQHF. The CDR3 coding sequence is TGCAGTGCTGAAAATTACAGGGGCGCTCAGCCCCAGCATTTT.

The chain recombines TRBV12-3 or TRBV12-4 with TRBJ2-1; D may be TRBD1 (5 bases). The CDR3 runs 14 residues. V was pared by 4 bases and J by 4 bases, with 11 bases between. CDR3 coding DNA: TGTGCCAGCAGTTCCCTCGACAGATACAATGAGCAGTTCTTC. The encoded protein is CASSSLDRYNEQFF.

This chain uses TRBV5-1 with TRBJ2-5; 9 nucleotides line up with TRBD2. The ends lost 5 bases at V and 5 bases at J; junction bases unmatched: 10. The CDR3 has 15 residues. Per germline, CDR1 SGHRS and CDR2 YFSETQ. The CDR3 DNA reads as TGCGCCAGCAGACTAACGGGACTAGCTGGCGAGACCCAGTACTTC. Its translation: CASRLTGLAGETQYF.

J is TRBJ2-5 and V is TRBV10-3, with a possible D match to TRBD2 (6 bases). In germline, CDR1 is ENHRY, CDR2 SYGVKD. Trimming took off 10 bases at V and 1 base at J, with 16 bases between the two ends. The CDR3 extends over 14 amino acids. CDR3 nucleotides: TGTGCCACGGCTCGGGACTCCTCCCAAGAGACCCAGTACTTC. Translating it yields CATARDSSQETQYF.

This clonotype was seen repeatedly, ten times or more. The V and J genes are TRBV5-1 and TRBJ2-3; D call uncertain. The ends were cut back, 0 bases at V and 3 bases at J, with 11 bases in the middle. In germline, CDR1 is SGHRS, CDR2 YFSETQ. The CDR3 has 15 residues. The CDR3 region is CASSLGGQSTDTQYF. The CDR3 nucleotides are TGCGCCAGCAGCTTGGGTGGGCAGAGTACAGATACGCAGTATTTT.

This clonotype occurred a few times. The chain couples TRBV14 to TRBJ2-1; 7 bases line up with TRBD1. With V trimmed by 4 bases and J by 5 bases, 14 bases remained unmatched. Germline CDR1 SGHDN, CDR2 FVKESK. This CDR3 spans 17 amino acids. The chain's CDR3 is CASSLLAGTATHNEQFF. The CDR3, as DNA: TGTGCCAGCAGCCTCCTAGCAGGGACAGCAACTCACAATGAGCAGTTCTTC.

The chain recombines TRBV7-9 with TRBJ2-7, with TRBD2 as a possible D gene (6 bases). The CDR3 length is 15 residues. Germline assignment: CDR1 SEHNR and CDR2 FQNEAQ (reference sequence). V lost 4 bases, J lost 2 bases, and 15 bases lay in between. The CDR3 DNA reads TGTGCCAGCAGCTCCACCTCGGGAGAGACCTACGAGCAGTACTTC. This codes for CASSSTSGETYEQYF.

This sequence joins TRBV7-9 and TRBJ1-1; 7 nucleotides align to TRBD1. Germline V gene data show CDR1 as SEHNR and CDR2 as FQNEAQ (reference sequence). V trimming: 4 bases; J trimming: 1 base; junction bases outside the gene matches: 6. This CDR3 contains 15 residues. CDR3 DNA: TGTGCCAGCAGCTGGGGGACAGTTGCGAACACTGAAGCTTTCTTT. It codes for CASSWGTVANTEAFF. The full variable domain, in which reference TRBV7-9 and TRBJ1-1 provide the parts outside the CDR3, is DTGVSQNPRHKITKRGQNVTFRCDPISEHNRLYWYRQTLGQGPEFLTYFQNEAQLEKSRLLSDRFSAERPKGSFSTLEIQRTEQGDSAMYLCASSWGTVANTEAFFGQGTRLTVV.

The V call is TRBV6-5, the J call TRBJ2-2, with unresolved D. V lost 4 bases to trimming and J lost 5 bases, with 17 bases between them. This CDR3 has 16 residues. Germline CDR1 MNHEY, CDR2 SVGAGI. CDR3 coding DNA: TGTGCCAGCAGTTCTTTGAGACGACTGCGGACCGGGGAGCTGTTTTTT. Translated, it gives CASSSLRRLRTGELFF.

This clonotype was recorded a few times. The rearrangement links TRBV6-1 to TRBJ2-3; D is undetermined. Between the trimmed V and J ends, which lost 10 bases and 6 bases, there was a span of 8 bases. This CDR3 contains 10 residues. Germline-derived CDR1 and CDR2 are MNHNS and SASEGT. The CDR3 sequence is CATAMDTQYF. The CDR3 coding sequence is TGTGCCACGGCTATGGATACGCAGTATTTT.

The chain is built from TRBV4-2 and TRBJ2-1, with 7 bases lining up with TRBD2. There are 15 residues in the CDR3. CDR1 and CDR2 (germline): LGHNA, YNFKEQ. Trimming removed 0 bases from V and 4 bases from J; junction bases left unmatched: 3. The DNA for the CDR3 is TGTGCCAGCAGCCAAGAACTAGCGAAATACAATGAGCAGTTCTTC. Amino acids: CASSQELAKYNEQFF.

The rearrangement joins TRBV28 to TRBJ2-7; 8 bases align to TRBD2. The CDR3 has 13 residues. Losses at the gene ends were 6 bases for V and 4 bases for J; bases not matched to a gene: 5. CDR1 is MDHEN, CDR2 SYDVKM, per germline. CDR3 sequence (DNA): TGTGCCAGCAGGAGCGGGAGTTATTACGAGCAGTACTTC. Its translation is CASRSGSYYEQYF. Variable domain in full (rest from reference TRBV28 and TRBJ2-7): DVKVTQSSRYLVKRTGEKVFLECVQDMDHENMFWYRQDPGLGLRLIYFSYDVKMKEKGDIPEGYSVSREKKERFSLILESASTNQTSMYLCASRSGSYYEQYFGPGTRLTVT.

A few counts support this clonotype. The chain is built from TRBV6-5 and TRBJ2-1; 11 bases are shared with TRBD2. This CDR3 has 17 amino acids. J lost 4 bases, V lost 4 bases, and 9 bases had no gene match. Germline lookup yields CDR1 MNHEY and CDR2 SVGAGI. In nucleotides, the CDR3 is TGTGCCAGCAGTTGGGACGCTAGCGGGGGGACTTACAATGAGCAGTTCTTC. The encoded protein is CASSWDASGGTYNEQFF.

The rearrangement links TRBV4-1 to TRBJ2-1, with a weak D call TRBD2 (6 bases). The CDR3 is made up of 17 amino acids. Germline CDR1 is MGHRA and CDR2 is YSYEKL. The V and J ends lost 8 bases and 12 bases respectively, with 32 bases between them. The CDR3 sequence: CASEARSPGGGRPRQFF. CDR3 nucleotide sequence: TGCGCCAGCGAGGCACGATCTCCCGGCGGAGGGCGACCACGGCAGTTCTTC.

The chain couples TRBV15 to TRBJ1-2; D is ambiguous. Germline V gene sequence: CDR1 LNHNV, CDR2 YYDKDF (reference sequence). The V gene lost 0 bases and the J gene lost 2 bases, with 7 bases spanning the gap. CDR3 length: 14 residues. CDR3 sequence reads: CATSRDKVNYGYTF. The DNA of the CDR3 is TGTGCCACCAGCAGAGATAAAGTAAACTATGGCTACACCTTC.